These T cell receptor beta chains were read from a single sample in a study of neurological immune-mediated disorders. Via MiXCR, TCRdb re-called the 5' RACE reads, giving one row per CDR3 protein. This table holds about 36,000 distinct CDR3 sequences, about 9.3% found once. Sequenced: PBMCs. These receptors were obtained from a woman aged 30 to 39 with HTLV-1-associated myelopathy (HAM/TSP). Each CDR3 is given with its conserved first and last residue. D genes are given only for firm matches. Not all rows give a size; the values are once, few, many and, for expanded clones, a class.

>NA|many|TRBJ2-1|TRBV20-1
CSARRDTTDPPEGEQFF
TGCAGTGCTAGACGGGACACCACGGACCCCCCCGAGGGGGAGCAGTTCTTC
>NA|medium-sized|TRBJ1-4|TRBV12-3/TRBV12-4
CASSSAGREKLFF
TGTGCCAGCAGTTCCGCGGGACGCGAAAAACTGTTTTTT
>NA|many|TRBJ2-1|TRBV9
CASSLAGDNNEQFF
TGTGCCAGCAGCCTCGCGGGGGACAACAATGAGCAGTTCTTC
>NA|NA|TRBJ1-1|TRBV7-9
CASSLALKFQGSEAFF
TGTGCCAGCAGCTTAGCTTTGAAGTTTCAGGGTTCTGAAGCTTTCTTT
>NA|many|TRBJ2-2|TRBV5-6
CASSLVGTRNTGELFF
TGTGCCAGCAGCTTGGTCGGGACACGGAACACCGGGGAGCTGTTTTTT
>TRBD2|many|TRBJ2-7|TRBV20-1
CSATAAGTSGVSYEQYF
TGCAGTGCCACCGCCGCCGGGACTAGCGGGGTCTCCTACGAGCAGTACTTC
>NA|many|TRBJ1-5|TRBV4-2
CASSQDRWGDQPQHF
TGTGCCAGCAGCCAAGATCGCTGGGGAGATCAGCCCCAGCATTTT
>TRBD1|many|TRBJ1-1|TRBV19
CASGGGTGVKDTEAFF
TGTGCCAGTGGGGGGGGCACAGGGGTGAAGGACACTGAAGCTTTCTTT
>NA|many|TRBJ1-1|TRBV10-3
CAISESEGQRNTEAFF
TGTGCCATCAGTGAGTCTGAAGGACAGCGGAACACTGAAGCTTTCTTT
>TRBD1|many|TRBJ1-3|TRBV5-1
CASSPSDRANGNTIYF
TGCGCCAGCAGCCCCTCGGACAGGGCCAATGGAAACACCATATATTTT
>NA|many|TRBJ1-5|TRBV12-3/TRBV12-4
CASSFRSSNQPQHF
TGTGCCAGCAGTTTTCGATCTAGCAATCAGCCCCAGCATTTT
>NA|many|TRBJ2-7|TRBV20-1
CSASRGGYEQYF
TGCAGTGCTAGCAGAGGGGGCTACGAGCAGTACTTC
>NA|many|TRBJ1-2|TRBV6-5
CASSYYRRDYGYTF
TGTGCCAGCAGTTACTATCGACGGGACTATGGCTACACCTTC
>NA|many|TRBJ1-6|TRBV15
CATSRDQRINSPLHF
TGTGCCACCAGCAGGGATCAGAGGATTAATTCACCCCTCCACTTT
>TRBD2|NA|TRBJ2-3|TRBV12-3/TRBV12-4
CAIMLAGGSDTQYF
TGTGCCATCATGCTAGCGGGGGGCTCAGATACGCAGTATTTT
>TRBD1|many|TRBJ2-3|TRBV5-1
CASSFRGQSTDTQYF
TGCGCCAGCAGCTTTCGGGGACAGAGCACAGATACGCAGTATTTT
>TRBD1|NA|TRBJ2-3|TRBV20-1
CSAFRDRVPQDTQYF
TGCAGTGCTTTTCGGGACAGGGTCCCACAAGATACGCAGTATTTT
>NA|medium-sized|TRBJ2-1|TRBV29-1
CSVEGVVVNEQFF
TGCAGCGTTGAAGGAGTTGTGGTCAATGAGCAGTTCTTC
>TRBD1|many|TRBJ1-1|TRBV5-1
CASSLGFKGAMNTEAFF
TGCGCCAGCAGCTTGGGGTTTAAGGGGGCCATGAACACTGAAGCTTTCTTT
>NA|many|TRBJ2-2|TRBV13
CASTPRGPTRPLGSTGELFF
TGTGCCAGCACCCCGAGGGGCCCTACGAGGCCCCTCGGGAGCACCGGGGAGCTGTTTTTT
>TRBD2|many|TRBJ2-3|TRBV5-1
CASSLGRGGGTDTQYF
TGCGCCAGCAGCTTGGGGCGCGGGGGTGGAACAGATACGCAGTATTTT
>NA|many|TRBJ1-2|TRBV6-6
CASIGVGLYGYTF
TGTGCCAGCATAGGCGTGGGCCTCTATGGCTACACCTTC
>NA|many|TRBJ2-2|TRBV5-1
CASSTSGTNTGELFF
TGCGCCAGCAGCACCTCAGGGACGAACACCGGGGAGCTGTTTTTT
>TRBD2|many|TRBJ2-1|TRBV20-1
CSARPGQRGGPYNEQFF
TGCAGTGCTAGGCCGGGGCAGCGGGGGGGCCCCTACAATGAGCAGTTCTTC
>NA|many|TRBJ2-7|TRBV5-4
CASSLEGQLRDYEQYF
TGTGCCAGCAGCTTGGAGGGGCAGCTGAGGGACTACGAGCAGTACTTC
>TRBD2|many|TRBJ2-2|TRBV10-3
CAISDSAGGNTGELFF
TGTGCCATCAGTGACTCCGCGGGGGGTAACACCGGGGAGCTGTTTTTT
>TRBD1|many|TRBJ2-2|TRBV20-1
CSARRQGVSTGELFF
TGCAGTGCTAGGCGGCAGGGGGTTAGCACCGGGGAGCTGTTTTTT
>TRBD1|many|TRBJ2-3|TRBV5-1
CASSLGKGTGRLYTDTQYF
TGCGCCAGCAGCTTGGGAAAAGGGACAGGGCGACTATACACAGATACGCAGTATTTT
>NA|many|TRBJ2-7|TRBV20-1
CSARDYRAAYEQYF
TGCAGTGCTAGAGATTACAGGGCAGCCTACGAGCAGTACTTC
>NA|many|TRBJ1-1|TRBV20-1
CSARDPNTEAFF
TGCAGTGCTAGAGACCCGAACACTGAAGCTTTCTTT
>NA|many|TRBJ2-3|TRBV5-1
CASSLTASSTDTQYF
TGCGCCAGCAGCTTGACAGCCAGTAGTACAGATACGCAGTATTTT
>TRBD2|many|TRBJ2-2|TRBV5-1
CASSAELAGIVNTGELFF
TGCGCCAGCAGCGCGGAACTAGCGGGGATAGTTAACACCGGGGAGCTGTTTTTT
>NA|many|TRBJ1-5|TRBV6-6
CASSPLASINQPQHF
TGTGCCAGCAGCCCTTTAGCCAGCATCAATCAGCCCCAGCATTTT
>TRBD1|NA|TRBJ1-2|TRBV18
CTSSLGQEEYGYTF
TGTACCAGCTCACTTGGACAGGAGGAATATGGCTACACCTTC
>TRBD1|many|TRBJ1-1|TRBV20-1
CSARGTDRDTEAFF
TGCAGTGCTAGAGGTACCGACAGGGACACTGAAGCTTTCTTT
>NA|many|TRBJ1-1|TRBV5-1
CASRNSGGLKNTEAFF
TGCGCCAGCCGGAACTCGGGGGGGCTGAAGAACACTGAAGCTTTCTTT
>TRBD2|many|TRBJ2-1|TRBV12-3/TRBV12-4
CASRSGGDYNEQFF
TGTGCCAGCAGAAGCGGGGGGGACTACAATGAGCAGTTCTTC
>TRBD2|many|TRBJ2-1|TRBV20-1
CSASFLIRGGGYNEQFF
TGCAGTGCTAGCTTTTTGATCCGGGGGGGCGGTTACAATGAGCAGTTCTTC
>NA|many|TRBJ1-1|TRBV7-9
CASSVDSTEAFF
TGTGCCAGCAGCGTGGACAGCACTGAAGCTTTCTTT
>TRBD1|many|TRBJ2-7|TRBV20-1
CSAALDRAPHEQYF
TGCAGTGCTGCCCTAGACAGGGCCCCACACGAGCAGTACTTC
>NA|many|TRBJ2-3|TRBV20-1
CSAGHRYSTDTQYF
TGCAGTGCCGGACATCGTTATAGCACAGATACGCAGTATTTT
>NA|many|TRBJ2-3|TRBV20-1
CSATQRDTQYF
TGCAGTGCTACCCAACGAGATACGCAGTATTTT
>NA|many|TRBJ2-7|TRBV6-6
CASSPSRATYEQYF
TGTGCCAGCAGTCCCTCCAGGGCTACCTACGAGCAGTACTTC
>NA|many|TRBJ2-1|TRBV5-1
CASSTGSHNEQFF
TGCGCCAGCAGCACCGGGTCTCACAATGAGCAGTTCTTC
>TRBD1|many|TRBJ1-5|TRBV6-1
CASSEAEGAGQPQHF
TGTGCCAGCAGTGAAGCGGAGGGGGCCGGCCAGCCCCAGCATTTT
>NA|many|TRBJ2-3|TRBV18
CASRLSDTQYF
TGTGCCAGCCGACTTTCGGATACGCAGTATTTT
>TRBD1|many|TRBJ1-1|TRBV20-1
CSATRQGVEAFF
TGCAGTGCCACGCGACAGGGCGTAGAAGCTTTCTTT
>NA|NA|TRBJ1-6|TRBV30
CAGTGTYNSPLHF
TGTGCCGGTACAGGGACCTATAATTCACCCCTCCACTTT
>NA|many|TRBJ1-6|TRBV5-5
CASSLNQGNSPLHF
TGTGCCAGCAGCTTGAACCAGGGGAATTCACCCCTCCACTTT
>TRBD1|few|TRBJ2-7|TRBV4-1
CASSSPGQGAINEQYF
TGCGCCAGCAGCTCCCCGGGACAGGGGGCTATCAACGAGCAGTACTTC
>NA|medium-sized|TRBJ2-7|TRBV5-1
CASSLDGGTYEQYF
TGCGCCAGCAGCTTGGATGGGGGTACCTACGAGCAGTACTTC
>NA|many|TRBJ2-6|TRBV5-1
CASSEGSAGANVLTF
TGCGCCAGCAGCGAGGGGTCTGCCGGGGCCAACGTCCTGACTTTC
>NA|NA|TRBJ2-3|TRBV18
CASSPSNSGLTQYF
TGTGCCAGCTCACCGTCGAACAGTGGCCTTACTCAGTATTTT
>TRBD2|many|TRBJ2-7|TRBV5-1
CASSLSLAGGQRKMSSYEQYF
TGCGCCAGCAGCTTATCGCTAGCGGGGGGACAGCGTAAAATGAGCTCCTACGAGCAGTACTTC
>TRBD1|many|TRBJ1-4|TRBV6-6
CASTVTGGQEKLFF
TGTGCCAGCACCGTCACAGGGGGTCAAGAAAAACTGTTTTTT